A selection of T cell receptor beta chains follows, all from one sample in a study of cytomegalovirus exposure and HLA in healthy donors. The method was immunoSEQ multiplex PCR; TCRdb's version includes in-frame clones alone and lacks a portion of them. The sample includes around 100,000 clones, approximately 85% of them seen just once. The material sequenced was PBMCs. These receptors were taken from a man younger than 40 in good health and CMV-seropositive. Each CDR3 is given with its conserved first and last residue. D genes are given only for firm matches. A clone size is listed for some rows: how often the clone was seen (once, few, many), or a class if it is expanded.

clone_size	v_call	d_call	j_call	cdr3_length	cdr3_nt	cdr3_aa
NA	TRBV12-5	TRBD1	TRBJ1-2	14	TGTGCTAGTGGTTTGGACGGGGCAGGGGGGCGCTACACCTTC	CASGLDGAGGRYTF
NA	TRBV7-2	TRBD1	TRBJ2-7	18	TGTGCCAGCAGCTTACGACTTGGGCAGGGGGCAAACTCCTACGAGCAGTACTTC	CASSLRLGQGANSYEQYF
NA	TRBV5-1	TRBD2	TRBJ2-7	14	TGCGCCAGCAGCTTGGCCACTAGCGGCTACGAGCAGTACTTC	CASSLATSGYEQYF
NA	TRBV30	TRBD1	TRBJ1-1	13	TGTGCCAGCCCAGGACAGGGGCATACTGAAGCTTTCTTT	CASPGQGHTEAFF
NA	TRBV11-3	NA	TRBJ2-2	13	TGTGCCAGCAGCTCCGGTTTTTTCGGGGAGCTGTTTTTT	CASSSGFFGELFF
NA	TRBV28	TRBD2	TRBJ2-7	13	TGTGCCACCGGGCGGGGGGCGGTCAACGAGCAGTACTTC	CATGRGAVNEQYF
NA	TRBV19	TRBD2	TRBJ2-1	17	TGTGCCAGTAGTATTCTCCTGGGGGGACTAGCCGACAATGAGCAGTTCTTC	CASSILLGGLADNEQFF
NA	TRBV5-1	TRBD1	TRBJ2-2	15	TGCGCCAGCAGCTGGTTGGACAGGGGCACCGGGGAGCTGTTTTTT	CASSWLDRGTGELFF
NA	TRBV28	TRBD2	TRBJ2-7	15	TGTGCCAGCAGTTCAGCGGGAGTAGGAGCCTACGAGCAGTACTTC	CASSSAGVGAYEQYF
NA	TRBV10-2	TRBD1	TRBJ2-7	14	TGCGCCAGCAGTGAAGGGACAGGGGCCGGCGAGCAGTACTTC	CASSEGTGAGEQYF
NA	TRBV28	NA	TRBJ2-5	14	TGTGCCAGCAGTTCCCTCCGGGGGCAAGAGACCCAGTACTTC	CASSSLRGQETQYF
NA	TRBV12-5	TRBD2	TRBJ2-1	17	TGTGCTAGTGGTTTGCTTCGGGGGGGGAGCTCCTACAATGAGCAGTTCTTC	CASGLLRGGSSYNEQFF
NA	TRBV27	NA	TRBJ1-5	14	TGTGCCAGCAGTTTTTCATGGGGGGATCAGCCCCAGCATTTT	CASSFSWGDQPQHF
NA	TRBV27	TRBD1	TRBJ2-1	15	TGTGCCAGCAGTCGCGAAGGACAGGTATACAATGAGCAGTTCTTC	CASSREGQVYNEQFF
NA	TRBV28	NA	TRBJ1-2	16	TGTGCCAGCAGTTCGGGGGGGGCCGGCGATAACTATGGCTACACCTTC	CASSSGGAGDNYGYTF
once	TRBV6-1	NA	TRBJ1-2	13	TGTGCCAGCAGTGATGCAGGACGGGGTGGCTACACCTTC	CASSDAGRGGYTF
NA	TRBV7-2	NA	TRBJ1-3	17	TGTGCCAGCAGCCCCGAGGGCACAGTCCGCTCTGGAAACACCATATATTTT	CASSPEGTVRSGNTIYF
NA	TRBV15	NA	TRBJ2-1	16	TGTGCCACCAGCAGAGATTGGGGACTCAGCTACAATGAGCAGTTCTTC	CATSRDWGLSYNEQFF
once	TRBV2	TRBD1	TRBJ2-1	18	TGTGCCAGCAGTGATTTCCTACAGGGGTCAAGCTCCTACAATGAGCAGTTCTTC	CASSDFLQGSSSYNEQFF
NA	TRBV10-3	NA	TRBJ1-3	15	TGTGCCATCAGGGACAGTTCTAGCTCTGGAAACACCATATATTTT	CAIRDSSSSGNTIYF
NA	TRBV5-8	NA	TRBJ1-1	16	TGTGCCAGCAGCTTGCGCCGGAGTTTCTTGAACACTGAAGCTTTCTTT	CASSLRRSFLNTEAFF
NA	TRBV5-1	NA	TRBJ2-7	15	TGCGCCAGCAGCTTGTTAACAGGAGACTCCTACGAGCAGTACTTC	CASSLLTGDSYEQYF
NA	TRBV27	TRBD2	TRBJ2-5	15	TGTGCCAGCAGTGTCCGCGGGAGGCCCCCAGAGACCCAGTACTTC	CASSVRGRPPETQYF
NA	TRBV7-7	TRBD2	TRBJ2-1	18	TGTGCCAGCAGCTTACGACTAGCGGGAGAGGGGTCCTACAATGAGCAGTTCTTC	CASSLRLAGEGSYNEQFF
NA	TRBV5-1	TRBD1	TRBJ2-7	15	TGCGCCAGCAGCTTGGCCGGGACAGGGGCCTACGAGCAGTACTTC	CASSLAGTGAYEQYF
NA	TRBV28	NA	TRBJ2-7	17	TGTGCCAGCAGTCCGATAGGGACACGCGGAACCTCCTACGAGCAGTACTTC	CASSPIGTRGTSYEQYF
NA	TRBV7-9	NA	TRBJ2-1	14	TGTGCCAGCAGCCCAAGGGGGACCTACAATGAGCAGTTCTTC	CASSPRGTYNEQFF
NA	TRBV14	TRBD1	TRBJ1-1	15	TGTGCCAGCAGCCCGCGGACAGGGACGGGGACTGAAGCTTTCTTT	CASSPRTGTGTEAFF
NA	TRBV11-3	NA	TRBJ2-1	15	TGTGCCAGCAGCCCCGCGGGGAGCTCCTACAATGAGCAGTTCTTC	CASSPAGSSYNEQFF
NA	TRBV12-5	NA	TRBJ1-3	17	TGTGCTAGTGGTTTGGTACTCGGACAGTCGTCTGGAAACACCATATATTTT	CASGLVLGQSSGNTIYF
NA	TRBV4-2	NA	TRBJ2-2	17	TGTGCCAGCAGCCAAGACGTCGTGGCGGCGAACACCGGGGAGCTGTTTTTT	CASSQDVVAANTGELFF
NA	TRBV15	TRBD2	TRBJ2-3	20	TGTGCCACCAGCAGCCTCGGGGGGGTTTACAGGGCTAGTAGCGCAGATACGCAGTATTTT	CATSSLGGVYRASSADTQYF
NA	TRBV5-5	NA	TRBJ2-7	12	TGTGCCAGCAGCAGAGACTCCTACGAGCAGTACTTC	CASSRDSYEQYF
NA	TRBV5-1	TRBD2	TRBJ2-2	17	TGCGCCAGCAGCTTCCCTCGGACTAGCGGGAACACCGGGGAGCTGTTTTTT	CASSFPRTSGNTGELFF
NA	TRBV11-2	NA	TRBJ2-1	16	TGTGCCAGCAGCTTTTTATCCGGAGTTAAGAACAATGAGCAGTTCTTC	CASSFLSGVKNNEQFF
NA	TRBV18	NA	TRBJ2-5	13	TGTGCCAGCTCACCACGGCCCCAAGAGACCCAGTACTTC	CASSPRPQETQYF
NA	TRBV28	TRBD2	TRBJ2-5	16	TGTGCCAGCAGTTTCACTCGACTAGCGGGAGGTGAGACCCAGTACTTC	CASSFTRLAGGETQYF
NA	TRBV30	NA	TRBJ1-6	14	TGTGCCTGGAGTGTTTACAGAGAGAATTCACCCCTCCACTTT	CAWSVYRENSPLHF
NA	TRBV5-6	NA	TRBJ2-5	14	TGTGCCAGCAGCCGCACTAGAGGGGGAGAGACCCAGTACTTC	CASSRTRGGETQYF
NA	TRBV20-1	NA	TRBJ2-5	11	TGCAGCAAACAGGGGGGGGAGACCCAGTACTTC	CSKQGGETQYF
NA	TRBV14	TRBD1	TRBJ2-5	14	TGTGCCAGCAGCCGGGGACAGGTCATTGAGACCCAGTACTTC	CASSRGQVIETQYF
NA	TRBV30	NA	TRBJ1-1	11	TGTGCCTGGACGGGGCCAGGGAGGCCTTTCTTT	CAWTGPGRPFF
NA	TRBV19	TRBD2	TRBJ2-3	17	TGTGCCAGTAGTATAGTCGGGACTAGCGGAGGGGCAGATACGCAGTATTTT	CASSIVGTSGGADTQYF
NA	TRBV28	NA	TRBJ1-1	12	TGTGCCAGCAGTTTGGAGGGGGGGGGCGCTTTCTTT	CASSLEGGGAFF
NA	TRBV5-1	NA	TRBJ1-4	13	TGCGCCAGCAGCCTTAGGGAGTCGGAGAAACTGTTTTTT	CASSLRESEKLFF
NA	TRBV29-1	NA	TRBJ1-1	12	TGCAGCGTTGGTTCAGGGGTCACTGAAGCTTTCTTT	CSVGSGVTEAFF
few	TRBV19	NA	TRBJ2-6	18	TGTGCCAGTAGTATAGGGGTCAGGGGGGCTTCTGGGGCCAACGTCCTGACTTTC	CASSIGVRGASGANVLTF
NA	TRBV28	NA	TRBJ2-1	14	TGTGCCAGCAGTTTATTTGTGGGAGACAATGAGCAGTTCTTC	CASSLFVGDNEQFF
NA	TRBV30	NA	TRBJ1-5	13	TGTGCCTCCTCGGAGGGCCCGGATCAGCCCCAGCATTTT	CASSEGPDQPQHF
NA	TRBV5-6	NA	TRBJ1-5	14	TGTGCCAGCAGCTTGTCTTGGCAGAATCAGCCCCAGCATTTT	CASSLSWQNQPQHF
NA	TRBV4-3	TRBD2	TRBJ2-3	17	TGCGCCAGCAGCCAAGAAACTAGCGGGGACCTCACAGATACGCAGTATTTT	CASSQETSGDLTDTQYF
NA	TRBV6-6	TRBD1	TRBJ2-7	16	TGTGCCAGCAGTTCTCGACTGACAGGGGACCCTCGGGAGCAGTACTTC	CASSSRLTGDPREQYF
NA	TRBV28	TRBD2	TRBJ2-4	14	TGTGCCAGCAGGCGGACTAGCGGGAGGGACATTCAGTACTTC	CASRRTSGRDIQYF
NA	TRBV7-9	TRBD2	TRBJ2-1	17	TGTGCCAGCAGCTTAGGTTTTTCTCTAGCGGGAGTGGAGAGGCAGTTCTTC	CASSLGFSLAGVERQFF